This T cell receptor (beta chain) was sequenced during a study of blood T cells in healthy people across ages (dated by TCRdb to the mid-2010s). Turning to the overall study: In model experiments, template switching captured about one uniquely barcoded TCR beta cDNA molecule for every two T cells. The study measured age-related changes in TCR beta repertoire diversity using deep sequencing normalized with unique cDNA molecular identifiers. Four age groups were formed from the donors: young (average about 17 years), middle-aged (approximately 40), aged (under 70) and long-lived (82). To avoid experimental bias, donors of different ages were randomly spread across the sequencing lanes. Using the same blood draw, the study looked at two additional independent replicas of 1 million unique cDNA reads for two donors, one aged 18 to 29 and the other aged 80 or older. Overall study results and their limits: Conclusive comparison of naive and antigen-experienced compartments was prevented by the profiling of bulk unsorted PBMCs. As age increased, observed TCR beta diversity per million T cells dropped in a roughly linear way, and a significant reduction was already evident by age 40. Donor CMV infection status was unknown, potentially confounding age-related changes in expanded clonotypes. Compared with the aged group, more naive CD4+ T cells, fewer expanded clones and increased TCR diversity were shown by the long-lived group, suggesting age selection. Observed TCR beta diversity correlated strongly with the percentage of naive T cells measured by flow cytometry. Total diversity estimates from one million sequenced T cells were considered lower bounds and underestimates.

As regards this clonotype: Its specific antigen is unknown. Per-base qualities were not stored, and no clone one base away is much larger.

The library relied on 5' RACE. These reads were obtained on an Illumina HiSeq 2500. A second PCR of roughly 7 to 11 cycles was performed with a sample-barcoded 5' primer and a J-beta primer mix. Each TCR beta cDNA molecule received a unique molecular identifier from a template-switch 5' adaptor carrying 12 random nucleotides. At least 3 million CDR3-containing paired-end reads were obtained from each sample. First-strand cDNA synthesis was performed from all RNA using the Mint cDNA synthesis kit, with priming by a TRBC-specific oligonucleotide. After uracil-DNA glycosylase treatment, a first 18-cycle PCR used universal primers M1SS and BC2_uni_R on all cDNA. In the original analysis: Normalization of each sample was performed by random selection of 1 million high-quality reads, each carrying a distinct molecular identifier. Reads with shared molecular identifiers were discarded instead of being binned into consensus sequences. MiTCR, run with a Q25 quality threshold and the strictest error-elimination algorithm, handled CDR3 identification, clonotype clustering and error correction. A nonparametric unseen species model with Euler transformation was used to estimate lower-bound total TCR beta diversity. TCRdb trimmed the raw reads at Q25, called clones with MiXCR and kept productive beta chains. Identical CDR3 proteins give one entry, which carries the most common genes and DNA. TCRdb, not the authors, supplied the V and J calls. The sample table records hundreds of thousands of distinct CDR3 sequences; nearly 60% of these occur just once. Approximately 21% of the sample goes to the ten largest clones.

The CDR3 spans 16 residues, from the cysteine through the phenylalanine. Kept here is only the CDR3 DNA, which spans 48 bases and is read in frame from base 1. CDR1 and CDR2, looked up from the germline V gene, are SGHRS and YFSETQ. V is cut by 4 bases and J by 2 bases, and the space between the germline ends is 16 bases. The roughly 39 donors, aged about 6 to 100 years, were systemically healthy Caucasian individuals from Russia. Each donor gave approximately 10 milliliters of peripheral blood, collected into EDTA-treated Vacutainer tubes. Ficoll-Paque density-gradient centrifugation was used to isolate PBMCs, with at least 7 million per sample. Trizol reagent was used to extract total RNA from PBMCs, with at least 5.5 micrograms per sample. Naive CD45RAhigh/CD27high T cell percentages were measured by flow cytometry on a PBMC aliquot from every donor.

The sequence links TRBV5-1 to TRBJ2-4, with a weak D call of TRBD2 (5 bases match). The sequence derives from a man under 40 in good health. Sequencing was carried out using blood. The CDR3 region has the sequence CASSPGTATSKNIQYF. The nucleotide sequence reads TGCGCCAGCAGCCCGGGAACCGCTACTTCCAAAAACATTCAGTACTTC.